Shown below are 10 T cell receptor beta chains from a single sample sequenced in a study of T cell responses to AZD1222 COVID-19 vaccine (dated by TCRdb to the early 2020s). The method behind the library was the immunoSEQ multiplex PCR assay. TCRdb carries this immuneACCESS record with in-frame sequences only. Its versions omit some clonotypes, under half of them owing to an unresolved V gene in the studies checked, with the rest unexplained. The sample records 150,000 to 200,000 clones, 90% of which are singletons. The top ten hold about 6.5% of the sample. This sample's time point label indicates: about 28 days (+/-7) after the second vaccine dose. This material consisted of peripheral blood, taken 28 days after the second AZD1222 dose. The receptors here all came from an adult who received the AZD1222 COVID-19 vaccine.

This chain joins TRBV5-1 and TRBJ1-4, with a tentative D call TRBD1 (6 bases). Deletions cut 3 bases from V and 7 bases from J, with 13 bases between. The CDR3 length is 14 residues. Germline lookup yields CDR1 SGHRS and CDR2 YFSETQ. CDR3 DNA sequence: TGCGCCAGCAGCTCACAGGGAGATGGTGAAAAACTGTTTTTT. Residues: CASSSQGDGEKLFF.

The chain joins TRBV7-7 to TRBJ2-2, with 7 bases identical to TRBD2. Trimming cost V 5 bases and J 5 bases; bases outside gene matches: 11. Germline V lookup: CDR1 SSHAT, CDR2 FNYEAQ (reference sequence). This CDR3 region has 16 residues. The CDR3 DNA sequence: TGTGCCAGCAGCCCTGGTCTATCCGGGAGGACCGGGGAGCTGTTTTTT. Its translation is CASSPGLSGRTGELFF.

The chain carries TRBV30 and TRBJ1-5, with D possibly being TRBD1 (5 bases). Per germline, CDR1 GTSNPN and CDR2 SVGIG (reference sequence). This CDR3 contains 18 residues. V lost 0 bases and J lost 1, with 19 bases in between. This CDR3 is CAWSVRKDTFRSNQPQHF. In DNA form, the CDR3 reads TGTGCCTGGAGTGTACGAAAGGACACCTTTAGAAGCAATCAGCCCCAGCATTTT.

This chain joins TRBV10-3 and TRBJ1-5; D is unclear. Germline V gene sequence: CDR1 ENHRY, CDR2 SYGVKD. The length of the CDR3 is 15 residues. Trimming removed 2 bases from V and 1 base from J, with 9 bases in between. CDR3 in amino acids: CAISELDPSNQPQHF. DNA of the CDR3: TGTGCCATCAGTGAGCTAGACCCGAGCAATCAGCCCCAGCATTTT.

The CDR3 protein is CASSPLTDSEAFF. The CDR3 DNA follows: TGTGCCAGCTCACCCCTGACGGACAGTGAAGCTTTCTTT. The chain couples TRBV18 to TRBJ1-1; D possibly corresponds to TRBD1 (6 bases). V was shortened by 3 bases and J by 7 bases, with 12 bases between the two germline ends. Germline assignment: CDR1 KGHSH and CDR2 LQKENI. This CDR3 spans 13 amino acids.

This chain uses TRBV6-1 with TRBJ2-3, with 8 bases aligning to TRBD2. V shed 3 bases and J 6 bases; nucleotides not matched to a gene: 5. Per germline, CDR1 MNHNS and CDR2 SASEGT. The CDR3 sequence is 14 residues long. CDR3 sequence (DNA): TGTGCCAGCAGTGACCGGGGGGGCCTGGATACGCAGTATTTT. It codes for CASSDRGGLDTQYF.

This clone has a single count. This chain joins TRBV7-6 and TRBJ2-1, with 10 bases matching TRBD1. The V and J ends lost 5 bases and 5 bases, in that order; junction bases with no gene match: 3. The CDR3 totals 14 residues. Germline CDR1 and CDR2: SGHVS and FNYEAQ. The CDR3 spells CASSPGQGNNEQFF. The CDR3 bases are TGTGCCAGCAGCCCGGGACAGGGGAACAATGAGCAGTTCTTC.

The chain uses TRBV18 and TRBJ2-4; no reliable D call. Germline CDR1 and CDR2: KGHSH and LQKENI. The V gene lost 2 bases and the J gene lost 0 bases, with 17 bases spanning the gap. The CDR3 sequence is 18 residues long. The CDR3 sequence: CASSPNLRVSTAKNIQYF. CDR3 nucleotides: TGTGCCAGCTCACCAAATTTAAGGGTCTCAACAGCCAAAAACATTCAGTACTTC.

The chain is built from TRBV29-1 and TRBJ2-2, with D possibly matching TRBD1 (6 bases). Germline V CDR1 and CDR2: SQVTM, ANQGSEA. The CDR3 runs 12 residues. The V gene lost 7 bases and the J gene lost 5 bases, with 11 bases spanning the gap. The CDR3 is CSAQRGTGELFF. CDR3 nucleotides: TGCAGCGCTCAAAGGGGGACCGGGGAGCTGTTTTTT.

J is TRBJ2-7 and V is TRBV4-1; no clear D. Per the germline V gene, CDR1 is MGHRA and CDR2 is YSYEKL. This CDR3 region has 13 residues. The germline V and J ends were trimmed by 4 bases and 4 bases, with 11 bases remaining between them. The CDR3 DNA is TGCGCCAGCAGCCCCAAGCCCCTGTACGAGCAGTACTTC. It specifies CASSPKPLYEQYF.